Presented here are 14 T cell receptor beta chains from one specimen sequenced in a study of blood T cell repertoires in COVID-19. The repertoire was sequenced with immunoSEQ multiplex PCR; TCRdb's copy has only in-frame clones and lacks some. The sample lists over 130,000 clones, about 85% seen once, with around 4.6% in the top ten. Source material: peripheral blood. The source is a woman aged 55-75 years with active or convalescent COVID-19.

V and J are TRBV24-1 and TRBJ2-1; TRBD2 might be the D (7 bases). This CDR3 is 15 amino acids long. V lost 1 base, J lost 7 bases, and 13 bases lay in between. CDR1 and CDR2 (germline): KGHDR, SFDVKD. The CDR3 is CATSDLGGGLNEQFF. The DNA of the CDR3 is TGTGCCACCAGTGATTTAGGGGGGGGATTGAATGAGCAGTTCTTC.

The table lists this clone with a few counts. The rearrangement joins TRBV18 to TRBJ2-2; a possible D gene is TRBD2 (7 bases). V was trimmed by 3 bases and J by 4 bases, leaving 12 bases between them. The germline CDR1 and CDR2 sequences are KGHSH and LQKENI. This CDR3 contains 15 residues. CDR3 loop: CASSPGGGGTGELFF. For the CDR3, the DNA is TGTGCCAGCTCACCCGGCGGGGGCGGCACCGGGGAGCTGTTTTTT.

The CDR3 protein is CASSPGQGEIVFGNTIYF. In DNA, the CDR3 is TGTGCCAGCTCACCGGGACAGGGTGAGATTGTGTTTGGAAACACCATATATTTT. The chain carries TRBV18 and TRBJ1-3, with 9 bases fitting TRBD1. The length of the CDR3 is 18 residues. CDR1 is KGHSH and CDR2 is LQKENI in the germline V gene. V gave up 3 bases and J gave up 3 bases; unmatched junction bases: 12.

The CDR3 sequence is CASNPAQGTYGYTF. The CDR3 nucleotides read TGTGCCAGCAATCCTGCTCAGGGGACCTATGGCTACACCTTC. The genes are TRBV6-5 and TRBJ1-2, with a possible D match to TRBD1 (6 bases). The CDR3 contains 14 residues. Trimming removed 7 bases at V and 4 bases at J, with 16 bases between. Germline V lookup: CDR1 MNHEY, CDR2 SVGAGI.

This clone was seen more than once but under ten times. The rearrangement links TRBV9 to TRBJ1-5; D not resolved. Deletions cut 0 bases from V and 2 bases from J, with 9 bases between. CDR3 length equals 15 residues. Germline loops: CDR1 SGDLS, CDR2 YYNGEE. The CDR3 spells CASSVGGEGNQPQHF. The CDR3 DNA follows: TGTGCCAGCAGCGTAGGCGGGGAAGGCAATCAGCCCCAGCATTTT. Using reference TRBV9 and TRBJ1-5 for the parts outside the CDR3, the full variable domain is DSGVTQTPKHLITATGQRVTLRCSPRSGDLSVYWYQQSLDQGLQFLIQYYNGEERAKGNILERFSAQQFPDLHSELNLSSLELGDSALYFCASSVGGEGNQPQHFGDGTRLSIL.

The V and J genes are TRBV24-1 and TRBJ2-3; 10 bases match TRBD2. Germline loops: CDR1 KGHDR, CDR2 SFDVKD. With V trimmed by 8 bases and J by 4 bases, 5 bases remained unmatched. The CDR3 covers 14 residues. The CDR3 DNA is TGTGCCACCAAAGCGGGGGGGCGGTCAGATACGCAGTATTTT. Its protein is CATKAGGRSDTQYF.

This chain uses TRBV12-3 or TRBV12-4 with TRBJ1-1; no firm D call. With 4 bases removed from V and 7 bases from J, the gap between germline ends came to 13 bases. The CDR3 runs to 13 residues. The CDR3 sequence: CASSSLVGNEAFF. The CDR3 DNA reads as TGTGCCAGCAGTTCATTAGTTGGTAATGAAGCTTTCTTT.

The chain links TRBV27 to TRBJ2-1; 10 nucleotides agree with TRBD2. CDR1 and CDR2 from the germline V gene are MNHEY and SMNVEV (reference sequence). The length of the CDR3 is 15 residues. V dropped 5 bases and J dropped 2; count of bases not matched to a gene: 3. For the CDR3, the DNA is TGTGCCAGCAGTCCCCTAGCGGGGGCCTACAATGAGCAGTTCTTC. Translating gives CASSPLAGAYNEQFF.

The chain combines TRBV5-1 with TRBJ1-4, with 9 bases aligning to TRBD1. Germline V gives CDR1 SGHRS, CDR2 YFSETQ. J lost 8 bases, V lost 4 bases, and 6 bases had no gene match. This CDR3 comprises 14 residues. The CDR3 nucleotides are TGCGCCAGCAGCGGGGGACAGGGTGGGGAAAAACTGTTTTTT. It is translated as CASSGGQGGEKLFF.

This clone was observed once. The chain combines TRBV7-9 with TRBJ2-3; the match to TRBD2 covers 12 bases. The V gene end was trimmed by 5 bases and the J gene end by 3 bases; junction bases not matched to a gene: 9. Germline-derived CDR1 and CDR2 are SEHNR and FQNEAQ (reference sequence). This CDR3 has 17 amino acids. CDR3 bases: TGTGCCAGCAGCACCCGACTAGCGGGGGATGGGACAGATACGCAGTATTTT. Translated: CASSTRLAGDGTDTQYF.

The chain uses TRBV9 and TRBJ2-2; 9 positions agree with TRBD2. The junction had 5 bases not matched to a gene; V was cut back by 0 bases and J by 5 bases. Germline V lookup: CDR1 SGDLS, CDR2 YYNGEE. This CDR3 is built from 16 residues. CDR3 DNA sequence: TGTGCCAGCAGCGTAGGCGGGGGGGCCGGTACCGGGGAGCTGTTTTTT. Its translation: CASSVGGGAGTGELFF. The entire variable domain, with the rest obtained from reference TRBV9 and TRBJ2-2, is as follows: DSGVTQTPKHLITATGQRVTLRCSPRSGDLSVYWYQQSLDQGLQFLIQYYNGEERAKGNILERFSAQQFPDLHSELNLSSLELGDSALYFCASSVGGGAGTGELFFGEGSRLTVL.

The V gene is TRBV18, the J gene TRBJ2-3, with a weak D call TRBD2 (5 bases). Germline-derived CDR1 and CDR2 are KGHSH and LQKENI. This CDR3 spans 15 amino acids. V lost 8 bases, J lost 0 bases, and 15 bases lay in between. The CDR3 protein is CASTTRVISTDTQYF. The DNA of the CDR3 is TGTGCCAGCACTACGCGGGTTATCAGCACAGATACGCAGTATTTT.

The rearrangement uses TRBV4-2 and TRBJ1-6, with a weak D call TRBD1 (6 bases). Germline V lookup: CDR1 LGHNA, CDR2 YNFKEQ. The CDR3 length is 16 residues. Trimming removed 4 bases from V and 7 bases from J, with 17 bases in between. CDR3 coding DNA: TGTGCCAGCAGCCCGATCTTACAGGGAACAAATTCACCCCTCCACTTT. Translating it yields CASSPILQGTNSPLHF.

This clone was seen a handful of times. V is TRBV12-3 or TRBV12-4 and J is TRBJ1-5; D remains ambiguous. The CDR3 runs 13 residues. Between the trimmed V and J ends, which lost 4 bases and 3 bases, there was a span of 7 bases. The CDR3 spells CASSSGINQPQHF. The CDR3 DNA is TGTGCCAGCAGTTCAGGCATCAATCAGCCCCAGCATTTT.